The 18 T cell receptor beta chains below were found in one sample sequenced in a study of prognosis after radiotherapy for stage I lung cancer. Using two-round multiplex PCR, the authors amplified TCR beta CDR3 from genomic DNA. Each TRBV and TRBJ gene had its own primer in the first PCR round. From the multiplex PCR reads, TCRdb called clonotypes with MiXCR, one entry per CDR3 protein. Of roughly 26,000 distinct CDR3 sequences listed, 30% are singletons. Material: PBMCs, obtained before or after stereotactic body radiation therapy (not recorded which). The receptors derive from a donor of 50 years or more with non-small cell lung cancer.

CDR3 nucleotide sequence: TGTGCCAGCAGTTACGCAGGGGGTTCGCAGTACTTC. As protein: CASSYAGGSQYF. This chain uses TRBV6-5 with TRBJ2-7, with TRBD1 matching over 7 bases. The CDR3 has 12 amino acids. V dropped 2 bases and J dropped 9; count of bases not matched to a gene: 4. Germline loops: CDR1 MNHEY, CDR2 SVGAGI.

This clonotype was detected ten times or more. Written as DNA, the CDR3 is TGCGCCAGCAGCGTATTAGCGGTCCAAGAGACCCAGTACTTC. Amino acid sequence: CASSVLAVQETQYF. The chain joins TRBV5-1 to TRBJ2-5; D is perhaps TRBD2 (6 bases). V lost 4 bases, J lost 1 base, and 11 bases lay in between. CDR1 is SGHRS and CDR2 is YFSETQ in the germline V gene. This CDR3 has 14 residues.

This clonotype was detected many times. The V gene is TRBV12-3 or TRBV12-4, the J gene TRBJ1-5; no definite D call. Trimming shortened V by 6 bases and J by 4 bases, and 7 bases separated the two germline ends. CDR3 size: 12 residues. The CDR3 bases are TGTGCCAGCAGCCAACTAAATCAGCCCCAGCATTTT. As protein: CASSQLNQPQHF.

This clonotype has ten or more counts. The rearrangement joins TRBV9 to TRBJ1-3; D call uncertain. V was clipped by 6 bases and J by 0 bases, with 10 bases between them. The CDR3 has 14 amino acids. Looked up from germline, CDR1 is SGDLS and CDR2 is YYNGEE. The DNA of the CDR3 is TGTGCCAGCAACCTAGGAAGCTCTGGAAACACCATATATTTT. Residues: CASNLGSSGNTIYF.

The chain links TRBV28 to TRBJ2-4; 8 bases are shared with TRBD1. The CDR3 extends over 18 amino acids. The germline CDR1 and CDR2 sequences are MDHEN and SYDVKM. Trimming took 5 bases from V and 2 from J; bases not matched to a gene: 14. The CDR3 loop is CASSQRTGKNISKNIQYF. CDR3 coding DNA: TGTGCCAGCAGTCAACGGACAGGGAAAAATATATCCAAAAACATTCAGTACTTC.

This clonotype was found many times. The rearrangement uses TRBV19 and TRBJ2-7, with TRBD1 matching 7 bases. In germline, CDR1 is LNHDA, CDR2 SQIVND (reference sequence). CDR3 size: 14 residues. Trimming at V came to 4 bases and at J to 0 bases, leaving 3 bases not matched to a gene. The CDR3 here is CASSSRDSSYEQYF. CDR3 DNA sequence: TGTGCCAGTAGTAGCAGGGACAGCTCCTACGAGCAGTACTTC. Full variable domain (outside the CDR3, taken from reference TRBV19 and TRBJ2-7): DGGITQSPKYLFRKEGQNVTLSCEQNLNHDAMYWYRQDPGQGLRLIYYSQIVNDFQKGDIAEGYSVSREKKESFPLTVTSAQKNPTAFYLCASSSRDSSYEQYFGPGTRLTVT.

This clonotype occurred many times. The chain has TRBV19 and TRBJ1-2; no reliable D call. This CDR3 contains 14 residues. V lost 9 bases to trimming and J lost 4 bases, with 18 bases between them. Germline V lookup: CDR1 LNHDA, CDR2 SQIVND (reference sequence). CDR3 nucleotide sequence: TGTGCCAGCTCTCCGTCCCCTCAAGGCTATGGCTACACCTTC. Translating gives CASSPSPQGYGYTF.

At least ten counts were recorded for this clonotype. Given a much more abundant clone one base away, this may be a read error. The chain combines TRBV6-1 with TRBJ1-4; TRBD1 might be the D (6 bases). The CDR3 loop spans 14 amino acids. Looked up from germline, CDR1 is MNHNS and CDR2 is SASEGT. Trimming took off 8 bases at V and 0 bases at J, with 10 bases between the two ends. The CDR3 is CASGSGATNEKLFF. For the CDR3, the DNA is TGTGCCAGCGGATCAGGGGCAACTAATGAAAAACTGTTTTTT.

This clonotype was found many times. This sequence joins TRBV15 and TRBJ2-3; D possibly uses TRBD1 or TRBD2 (5 bases each). This CDR3 spans 16 amino acids. In germline, CDR1 is LNHNV, CDR2 YYDKDF (reference sequence). With 5 bases removed from V and 6 bases from J, the gap between germline ends came to 21 bases. In DNA form, the CDR3 reads TGTGCCACCAGCGCCCCCGGGACGGCACTCACGGATACGCAGTATTTT. Translating gives CATSAPGTALTDTQYF.

The chain combines TRBV5-1 with TRBJ2-5, with D tentatively TRBD2 (6 bases). V was clipped by 2 bases and J by 2 bases, with 16 bases between them. Germline lookup yields CDR1 SGHRS and CDR2 YFSETQ. CDR3 length: 16 amino acids. The CDR3 DNA reads TGCGCCAGCAGCTTAAGTCTATGGAGGGGTCAAGAGACCCAGTACTTC. Protein: CASSLSLWRGQETQYF.

Within the sample, this clonotype is medium-sized. This chain links TRBV3-1 with TRBJ1-6; 10 bases map to TRBD1. Trimming removed 3 bases from V and 8 bases from J; junction bases left unmatched: 1. The CDR3 contains 14 residues. From germline, CDR1 is LGHDT and CDR2 YNNKEL (reference sequence). This CDR3 is CASSQGTGDSPLHF. CDR3 DNA sequence: TGTGCCAGCAGCCAGGGGACAGGGGATTCACCCCTCCACTTT.

This rearrangement joins TRBV28 to TRBJ2-7; no clear D gene. CDR3 length: 14 residues. Germline V gene lookup returns CDR1 MDHEN and CDR2 SYDVKM. Deletions cut 6 bases from V and 0 bases from J, with 12 bases between. The CDR3 here is CASSPLAISYEQYF. The CDR3 bases are TGTGCCAGCAGCCCCCTGGCTATCTCCTACGAGCAGTACTTC.

This clonotype was picked up many times. This chain connects TRBV11-3 to TRBJ2-7, with 10 nucleotides matching TRBD1. There are 15 residues in the CDR3. From germline, CDR1 is SGHNT and CDR2 YENEEA. V shed 5 bases and J 5 bases; nucleotides not matched to a gene: 9. The CDR3 here is CASSVTGTGEDEQYF. The CDR3 DNA sequence: TGTGCCAGCAGCGTCACCGGGACAGGGGAGGACGAGCAGTACTTC.

V and J are TRBV7-3 and TRBJ2-2; 8 nucleotides line up with TRBD2. This CDR3 comprises 15 residues. The germline V gene has CDR1 SGHTA and CDR2 FQGTGA. J gave up 4 bases and V 5 bases, and 6 bases lay outside the gene matches. The CDR3 bases are TGTGCCAGCAGCCCAGCGGGAGTCGGCACCGGGGAGCTGTTTTTT. As protein: CASSPAGVGTGELFF.

This clonotype was seen many times. V gene TRBV3-1 combines with J gene TRBJ2-2; unclear D gene. Trimming pared 3 bases from V and 0 bases from J, leaving 11 bases between. Germline V gene lookup returns CDR1 LGHDT and CDR2 YNNKEL (reference sequence). This CDR3 has 16 amino acids. In nucleotides, the CDR3 is TGTGCCAGCAGCCAGACAAGGGCTCCGAACACCGGGGAGCTGTTTTTT. Translated, it gives CASSQTRAPNTGELFF.

This clonotype has a count of ten or more. The chain has TRBV5-1 and TRBJ2-3, with D maybe TRBD2 (6 bases). The V and J ends lost 0 bases and 6 bases respectively, with 14 bases between them. CDR1 SGHRS and CDR2 YFSETQ come from the germline V gene. The CDR3 has 15 amino acids. The CDR3 sequence is CASSLGTTGGDTQYF. The CDR3 coding sequence is TGCGCCAGCAGCTTGGGAACCACCGGAGGGGATACGCAGTATTTT.

This clonotype was seen repeatedly, ten times or more. The chain couples TRBV3-1 to TRBJ2-1, with 14 bases lining up with TRBD2. Germline V gene sequence: CDR1 LGHDT, CDR2 YNNKEL (reference sequence). The CDR3 runs 15 residues. J was trimmed by 7 bases and V by 6 bases; bases with no gene match: 5. In nucleotides, the CDR3 is TGTGCCAGCAGACCGGGACTAGCGGGGGATAATGAGCAGTTCTTC. Translation: CASRPGLAGDNEQFF.

This clonotype came up many times. The chain combines TRBV7-9 with TRBJ1-1; D is uncertain. Germline values: CDR1 SEHNR, CDR2 FQNEAQ (reference sequence). The CDR3 runs to 14 residues. V lost 3 bases to trimming and J lost 2 bases, with 10 bases between them. The CDR3 reads CASSFWDLNTEAFF. CDR3 sequence (DNA): TGTGCCAGCAGCTTTTGGGATCTTAACACTGAAGCTTTCTTT.